This T cell receptor (beta chain) was obtained from a study of cytomegalovirus exposure and HLA in healthy donors. As regards this clone: Its antigen is as yet unknown.

Trimming at V came to 4 bases and at J to 2 bases, leaving 11 bases not matched to a gene. Germline V gene data show CDR1 as SGHTA and CDR2 as FQGNSA. The CDR3 contains 19 residues. Findings and caveats of the study: Within the data, a cluster of highly shared sequence variants was likely a sequencing artifact.

In the PCR, 60 Vbeta and 13 Jbeta primers were used. Sequencing was performed with immunoSEQ multiplex PCR; in TCRdb, only in-frame clones are kept and a portion is missing. This table has approximately 100,000 clones, approximately 70% appearing once. The sequence was obtained from a woman under 30 in good health and CMV-seropositive. The sequenced sample was PBMCs. This rearrangement joins TRBV7-2 to TRBJ2-1, with 13 bases lining up with TRBD2. DNA for the CDR3: TGTGCCAGCAGCTCGTTGCGACTAGCGGGAGGTCCCACCTACAATGAGCAGTTCTTC. Amino acids: CASSSLRLAGGPTYNEQFF.